Listed here are 27 T cell receptor beta chains from one sample, sequenced in a study of T-cell reconstitution after alpha-beta-depleted transplantation in children. The authors prepared the TCRbeta library with unique molecular identifiers. TCRdb independently ran MiXCR on the PCR reads; one entry per CDR3 protein. Of 55,000 to 90,000 distinct CDR3 sequences listed, 4.9% were seen once; the top ten hold approximately 17%. The sample consisted of PBMCs, mostly from graft donor cells, taken 180 days after TCRalphabeta/CD19-depleted stem cell transplant. Receptor source: a boy under two years old who had a stem cell transplant for acute myeloid leukemia, so the T cells may come from the graft donor.

There are many counts of this clonotype. The rearrangement uses TRBV24-1 and TRBJ2-1; possible D gene TRBD2, 7 bases. This CDR3 has 15 residues. Germline CDR1 is KGHDR and CDR2 is SFDVKD. V lost 4 bases and J 9 bases, leaving 18 bases between the germline ends. CDR3 coding DNA: TGTGCCACCAGTGAAACCTTGGGGGGGCTTGTTGAGCAGTTCTTC. Its translation: CATSETLGGLVEQFF.

In its sample, this clonotype was seen many times. CDR3 in DNA: TGCAGTGCTAGTGCCGGGACTAACAGTTTTCAGTACTTC. Its translation is CSASAGTNSFQYF. The chain employs TRBV20-1 and TRBJ2-4; TRBD2 matches 7 bases. This CDR3 has 13 residues. With 3 bases clipped from V and 11 bases from J, the junction kept 10 bases outside the gene matches. The V gene's germline CDR1 is DFQATT and CDR2 SNEGSKA (reference sequence).

This clonotype showed up many times. This chain connects TRBV20-1 to TRBJ1-5; maybe TRBD1 (5 bases). The V end lost 5 bases, the J end lost 0 bases, and 14 bases lay between the germline ends. There are 15 residues in the CDR3. Germline-derived CDR1 and CDR2 are DFQATT and SNEGSKA (reference sequence). In nucleotides, the CDR3 is TGCAGTGCTTCCCCGACAGCCTATAGCAATCAGCCCCAGCATTTT. Protein: CSASPTAYSNQPQHF.

This clonotype was counted at least ten times. V gene TRBV20-1 combines with J gene TRBJ2-3, with D perhaps assigned TRBD1 or TRBD2 (5 bases each). This CDR3 is built from 15 residues. Germline CDR1 is DFQATT and CDR2 is SNEGSKA (reference sequence). Trimming took 3 bases from V and 2 from J, leaving 15 bases between them. Here the CDR3 DNA reads TGCAGTGCTAGTGGGGCGGGTCCTTTCACAGATACGCAGTATTTT. This codes for CSASGAGPFTDTQYF.

At least ten counts were recorded for this clonotype. The CDR3 DNA sequence: TGCAGCGTGGGCGGACAGGGCTCCTACAATGAGCAGTTCTTC. This codes for CSVGGQGSYNEQFF. The rearrangement links TRBV29-1 to TRBJ2-1; TRBD1 matches at 8 bases. After removal of 6 bases from V and 0 bases from J, the junction contained 4 bases not matched to a gene. CDR3 length equals 14 residues. The germline gives CDR1 SQVTM, CDR2 ANQGSEA.

This clonotype was seen at least ten times. This chain joins TRBV12-3 or TRBV12-4 and TRBJ2-2; no reliable D call. The CDR3 length is 12 residues. The V and J ends lost 6 bases and 8 bases respectively, with 10 bases between them. The CDR3 sequence: CASRRPTGELFF. CDR3 sequence (DNA): TGTGCCAGCAGACGACCGACGGGGGAGCTGTTTTTT.

This clonotype showed up many times. This sequence joins TRBV28 and TRBJ2-3; D unresolved. The V end lost 2 bases, the J end lost 0 bases, and 9 bases lay between the germline ends. The CDR3 has 15 residues. The germline V gene encodes CDR1 MDHEN and CDR2 SYDVKM. The CDR3 loop is CASSLQRPSTDTQYF. For the CDR3, the DNA is TGTGCCAGCAGTTTACAGCGCCCTAGCACAGATACGCAGTATTTT.

This clonotype has at least ten counts. The chain uses TRBV2 and TRBJ2-1; D gene uncertain. Germline loops: CDR1 SNHLY, CDR2 FYNNEI. The CDR3 extends over 19 amino acids. Trimming stripped 3 bases from V and 2 bases from J, with 23 bases between. CDR3 coding DNA: TGTGCCAGCAGTGACTACTCTTTCAGGTCATTAATCCCCTACAATGAGCAGTTCTTC. It specifies CASSDYSFRSLIPYNEQFF.

This clonotype appeared many times. The genes are TRBV7-8 and TRBJ2-6, with TRBD1 matching 10 bases. CDR3 length: 18 residues. After removal of 5 bases from V and 4 bases from J, the junction contained 11 bases not matched to a gene. The germline gives CDR1 SGHVS, CDR2 FQNEAQ. CDR3 in amino acids: CASSSYRDRGTGANVLTF. The CDR3 DNA reads TGTGCCAGCAGCAGCTACCGGGACAGGGGAACCGGGGCCAACGTCCTGACTTTC.

This clonotype was counted ten times or more. The chain is built from TRBV10-2 and TRBJ2-7; TRBD2 might be the D (5 bases). With 0 bases removed from V and 6 bases from J, the gap between germline ends came to 9 bases. Germline values: CDR1 WSHSY, CDR2 SAAADI. This CDR3 has 13 amino acids. The CDR3 region has the DNA TGCGCCAGCAGTGAGTCTACTAGTCGCGAGCAGTACGTC. As protein: CASSESTSREQYV.

The chain recombines TRBV10-3 with TRBJ2-3; possible D gene TRBD2, 6 bases. Trimming took off 6 bases at V and 0 bases at J, with 10 bases between the two ends. Germline CDR1 ENHRY, CDR2 SYGVKD. The CDR3 length is 14 residues. CDR3 in amino acids: CAISSGGSTDTQYF. The CDR3, as DNA: TGTGCCATCAGCTCCGGGGGTAGCACAGATACGCAGTATTTT.

This clonotype was detected many times. The chain has TRBV10-3 and TRBJ2-7; 9 nucleotides agree with TRBD2. V lost 0 bases, J lost 6 bases, and 9 bases stayed unmatched. The germline gives CDR1 ENHRY, CDR2 SYGVKD. The CDR3 sequence is 16 residues long. The CDR3 DNA reads as TGTGCCATCAGTGAGTCGACTCAGCGGGGGGTCGGCGAGCAGTACTTC. The encoded protein is CAISESTQRGVGEQYF.

In its sample, this clonotype was seen many times. V is TRBV5-6 and J is TRBJ2-1, with D maybe TRBD2 (6 bases). The V end was cut by 0 bases, the J end by 2 bases, with 6 bases between. Germline V gives CDR1 SGHDT, CDR2 YYEEEE. This CDR3 contains 14 residues. The CDR3 reads CASSLGTTYNEQFF. CDR3 sequence (DNA): TGTGCCAGCAGCTTGGGGACTACCTACAATGAGCAGTTCTTC.

This clonotype was observed many times. V and J are TRBV20-1 and TRBJ1-1, with 11 nucleotides matching TRBD1. Unmatched junction bases numbered 1, after V lost 1 base and J lost 6 bases. The CDR3 spans 13 residues. Germline CDR1 is DFQATT and CDR2 is SNEGSKA (reference sequence). The CDR3 region has the DNA TGCAGTGCTAGAGGGGACAGGGGGGCTGAAGCTTTCTTT. Translation gives CSARGDRGAEAFF.

This clonotype was seen repeatedly, ten times or more. The gene calls are TRBV7-2 and TRBJ2-7; possibly TRBD1 for D (6 bases). This CDR3 region has 15 residues. Trimming pared 1 base from V and 3 bases from J, leaving 13 bases between. Germline V gene lookup returns CDR1 SGHTA and CDR2 FQGNSA. The CDR3 DNA reads as TGTGCCAGCAGCTTAGAGGGACACGTCCTCTACGAGCAGTACTTC. It yields the protein CASSLEGHVLYEQYF.

The V gene is TRBV29-1, the J gene TRBJ2-2; D might be TRBD1 (5 bases). The V end was cut by 4 bases, the J end by 0 bases, with 9 bases between. Germline V gene data show CDR1 as SQVTM and CDR2 as ANQGSEA. The CDR3 loop spans 14 amino acids. CDR3 nucleotide sequence: TGCAGCGTTGCAGGGCCCACGAACACCGGGGAGCTGTTTTTT. It specifies CSVAGPTNTGELFF.

This clonotype was observed at least ten times. The chain carries TRBV7-9 and TRBJ2-4, with D unclear. There are 16 residues in the CDR3. Germline lookup yields CDR1 SEHNR and CDR2 FQNEAQ (reference sequence). Trimming left V 5 bases short and J 0 bases short, with 14 bases between. The CDR3 sequence: CASSPGQQLAKNIQYF. CDR3 coding DNA: TGTGCCAGCAGCCCGGGCCAACAGTTAGCCAAAAACATTCAGTACTTC.

This clonotype was picked up many times. The CDR3 sequence: CASSQGMGNTGELFF. As DNA, the CDR3 is TGCGCCAGCTCCCAGGGGATGGGGAACACCGGGGAGCTGTTTTTT. The rearrangement links TRBV5-1 to TRBJ2-2; D may be TRBD1 (6 bases). Deletions cut 7 bases from V and 1 base from J, with 14 bases between. CDR3 length: 15 residues. Germline CDR1 SGHRS, CDR2 YFSETQ.

This clonotype came up many times. This rearrangement joins TRBV5-8 to TRBJ2-2; TRBD2 matches 9 bases. With V trimmed by 4 bases and J by 5 bases, 9 bases remained unmatched. This CDR3 region has 16 residues. Germline-derived CDR1 and CDR2 are SGHTS and YDEGEE. DNA for the CDR3: TGTGCCAGCAGCCAGGGGACTAGCAGACAGACCGGGGAGCTGTTTTTT. Translation gives CASSQGTSRQTGELFF. The variable domain in full, completed from reference TRBV5-8 and TRBJ2-2, reads EAGVTQSPTHLIKTRGQQATLRCSPISGHTSVYWYQQALGLGLQFLLWYDEGEERNRGNFPPRFSGRQFPNYSSELNVNALELEDSALYLCASSQGTSRQTGELFFGEGSRLTVL.

This clonotype was recorded many times. The rearrangement links TRBV20-1 to TRBJ1-3, with TRBD1 identical over 9 bases. After removal of 6 bases from V and 1 base from J, the junction contained 13 bases not matched to a gene. Germline V gives CDR1 DFQATT, CDR2 SNEGSKA (reference sequence). The CDR3 runs 17 residues. The CDR3 protein is CSASGTGRRWSGNTIYF. DNA of the CDR3: TGCAGTGCATCCGGGACAGGGCGCCGGTGGTCTGGAAACACCATATATTTT.

This clonotype was picked up many times. J is TRBJ2-3 and V is TRBV12-3 or TRBV12-4, with D uncertain. CDR3 size: 13 residues. Trimming removed 1 base from V and 2 bases from J, with 4 bases in between. The CDR3 nucleotides are TGTGCCAGCAGTTTAGGTGACACAGATACGCAGTATTTT. It yields the protein CASSLGDTDTQYF.

A word on this clonotype: One junction end disagrees with the germline gene, perhaps due to a read error. The genes are TRBV3-1 and TRBJ2-2; TRBD2 aligns across 11 bases. CDR3 length equals 17 residues. Germline V CDR1 and CDR2: LGHDT, YNNKEL (reference sequence). The CDR3: CASCHPPLAGGTGELFF. The CDR3, as DNA: TGTGCCAGCTGCCATCCCCCCCTAGCGGGGGGCACCGGGGAGCTGTTTTTT.

At least ten counts were recorded for this clonotype. This chain uses TRBV27 with TRBJ2-7; D is perhaps TRBD1 (5 bases). The V and J ends lost 4 bases and 0 bases respectively, with 13 bases between them. Germline assignment: CDR1 MNHEY and CDR2 SMNVEV (reference sequence). This CDR3 is built from 15 residues. As DNA, the CDR3 is TGTGCCAGCAGTTCCCTGCAGGGAAGCTCCTACGAGCAGTACGTC. It codes for CASSSLQGSSYEQYV.

This clonotype was seen many times. This chain joins TRBV6-5 and TRBJ2-3; either TRBD1 or TRBD2 may supply D (6 bases each). V lost 0 bases and J lost 4, with 11 bases in between. Germline-derived CDR1 and CDR2 are MNHEY and SVGAGI. There are 15 residues in the CDR3. The CDR3 sequence: CASSYSGGVPDTQYF. CDR3 coding DNA: TGTGCCAGCAGTTACTCGGGGGGCGTCCCAGATACGCAGTATTTT.

This clonotype was counted ten times or more. The CDR3 spells CSARAPAGTDTQYF. In nucleotides, the CDR3 is TGCAGTGCTAGAGCCCCAGCAGGGACAGATACGCAGTATTTT. The chain employs TRBV20-1 and TRBJ2-3; possible D gene TRBD1, 5 bases. V lost 1 base and J lost 3, with 11 bases in between. The germline CDR1 and CDR2 sequences are DFQATT and SNEGSKA (reference sequence). CDR3 length equals 14 residues.

This clonotype was counted many times. The rearrangement uses TRBV7-2 and TRBJ2-2; tentative D call: TRBD1 (5 bases). The germline V and J ends were trimmed by 1 base and 4 bases, with 7 bases remaining between them. The length of the CDR3 is 14 residues. CDR1 is SGHTA, CDR2 FQGNSA, per germline. CDR3 DNA: TGTGCCAGCAGCTTAGGACAGATCACCGGGGAGCTGTTTTTT. It yields the protein CASSLGQITGELFF.

This clonotype was counted at least ten times. The chain carries TRBV7-2 and TRBJ2-1, with TRBD2 matching 10 bases. This CDR3 is 15 amino acids long. With V trimmed by 6 bases and J by 8 bases, 10 bases remained unmatched. Germline V lookup: CDR1 SGHTA, CDR2 FQGNSA. The CDR3 sequence: CASSPGASGGYEQFF. DNA of the CDR3: TGTGCCAGCAGTCCCGGAGCTAGCGGGGGTTATGAGCAGTTCTTC. Looking up the rest from reference TRBV7-2 and TRBJ2-1 gives the full variable domain: GAGVSQSPSNKVTEKGKDVELRCDPISGHTALYWYRQSLGQGLEFLIYFQGNSAPDKSGLPSDRFSAERTGGSVSTLTIQRTQQEDSAVYLCASSPGASGGYEQFFGPGTRLTVL.